This TCR beta chain is from a study of CD8 T cells in ankylosing spondylitis. TCRdb analysed the 5' RACE reads with MiXCR anew, one entry per CDR3 protein. The sample includes over 95,000 distinct CDR3 sequences, roughly 8.3% of them seen just once. The CDR3 totals 14 residues. Trimming cost V 6 bases and J 4 bases, with 13 bases left between them. This clonotype was obtained from a male donor with ankylosing spondylitis or in good health (not recorded which). Sequencing used blood, either unsorted or a sorted T cell fraction (not recorded which). V is TRBV12-3 or TRBV12-4 and J is TRBJ1-5; D possibly corresponds to TRBD1 (6 bases). The CDR3 loop is CASSPRTENQPQHF. The CDR3 DNA sequence: TGTGCCAGCAGCCCCAGGACAGAGAATCAGCCCCAGCATTTT.